This TCR beta chain comes out of a study of T cell changes during pregnancy in multiple sclerosis. Libraries were prepared by immunoSEQ multiplex PCR; TCRdb keeps only in-frame clonotypes and omits some of them. The table shows under 90,000 clones, with more than 90% occurring only once. The CDR3 spans 17 residues. Trimming removed 0 bases at V and 1 base at J, with 17 bases between. Germline lookup yields CDR1 SGHRS and CDR2 YFSETQ. The receptor comes from a female donor in good health, enrolled as a control in a pregnancy study. The chain couples TRBV5-1 to TRBJ2-7; D uncertain. The sequencing here drew on peripheral blood, taken after pregnancy. CDR3 nucleotide sequence: TGCGCCAGCAGCTTGGGATTGAGTGCCTCCTTTTCCTACGAGCAGTACTTC. It yields the protein CASSLGLSASFSYEQYF.